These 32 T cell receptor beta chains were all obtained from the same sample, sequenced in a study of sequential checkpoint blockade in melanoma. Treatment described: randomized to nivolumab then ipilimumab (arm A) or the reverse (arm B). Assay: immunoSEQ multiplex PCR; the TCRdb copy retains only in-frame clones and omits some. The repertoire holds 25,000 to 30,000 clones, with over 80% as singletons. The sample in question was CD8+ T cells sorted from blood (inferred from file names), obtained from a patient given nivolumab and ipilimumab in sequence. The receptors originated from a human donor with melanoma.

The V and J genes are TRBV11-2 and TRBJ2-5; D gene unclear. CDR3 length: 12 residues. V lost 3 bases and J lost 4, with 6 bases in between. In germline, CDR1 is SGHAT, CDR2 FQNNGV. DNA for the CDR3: TGTGCCAGCAGCTTTGAGGCAGAGACCCAGTACTTC. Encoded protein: CASSFEAETQYF.

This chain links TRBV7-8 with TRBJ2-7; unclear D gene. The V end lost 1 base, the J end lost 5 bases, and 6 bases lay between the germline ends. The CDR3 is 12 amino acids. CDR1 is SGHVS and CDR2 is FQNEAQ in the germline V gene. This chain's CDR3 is CASSLEYNEQYF. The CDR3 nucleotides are TGTGCCAGCAGCTTAGAGTACAACGAGCAGTACTTC.

The DNA of the CDR3 is TGTGCCTGGAGGCAGGGGCATCTCTATGGCTACACCTTC. Translated, it gives CAWRQGHLYGYTF. This rearrangement joins TRBV30 to TRBJ1-2; a weak D match, TRBD1 (6 bases). Germline values: CDR1 GTSNPN, CDR2 SVGIG (reference sequence). Between the trimmed V and J ends, which lost 3 bases and 4 bases, there was a span of 12 bases. The CDR3 has 13 amino acids.

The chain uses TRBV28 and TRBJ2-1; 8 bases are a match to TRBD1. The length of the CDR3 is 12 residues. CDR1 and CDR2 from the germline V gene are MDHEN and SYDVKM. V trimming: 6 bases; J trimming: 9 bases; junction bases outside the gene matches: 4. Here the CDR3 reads CASRTGDGEQFF. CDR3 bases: TGTGCCAGCAGGACAGGGGACGGTGAGCAGTTCTTC. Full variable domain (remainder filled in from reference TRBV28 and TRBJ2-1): DVKVTQSSRYLVKRTGEKVFLECVQDMDHENMFWYRQDPGLGLRLIYFSYDVKMKEKGDIPEGYSVSREKKERFSLILESASTNQTSMYLCASRTGDGEQFFGPGTRLTVL.

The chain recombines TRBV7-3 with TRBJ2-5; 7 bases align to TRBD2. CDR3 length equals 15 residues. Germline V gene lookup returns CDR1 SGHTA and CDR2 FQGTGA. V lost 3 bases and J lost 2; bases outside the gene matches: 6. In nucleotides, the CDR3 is TGTGCCAGCAGCTTTTCGGGGGGTCCGCAAGAGACCCAGTACTTC. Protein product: CASSFSGGPQETQYF.

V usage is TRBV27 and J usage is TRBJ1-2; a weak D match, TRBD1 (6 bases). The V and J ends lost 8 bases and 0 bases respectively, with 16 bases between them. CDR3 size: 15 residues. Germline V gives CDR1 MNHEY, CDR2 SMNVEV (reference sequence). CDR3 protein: CASSPGQPANYGYTF. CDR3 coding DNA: TGTGCCAGCTCACCCGGACAGCCGGCTAACTATGGCTACACCTTC.

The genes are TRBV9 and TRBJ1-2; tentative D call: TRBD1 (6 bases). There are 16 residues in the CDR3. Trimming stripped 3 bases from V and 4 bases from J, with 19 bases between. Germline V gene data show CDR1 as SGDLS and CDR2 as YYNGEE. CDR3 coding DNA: TGTGCCAGCAGCGAACCGACAGGAGATACTACCTATGGCTACACCTTC. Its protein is CASSEPTGDTTYGYTF.

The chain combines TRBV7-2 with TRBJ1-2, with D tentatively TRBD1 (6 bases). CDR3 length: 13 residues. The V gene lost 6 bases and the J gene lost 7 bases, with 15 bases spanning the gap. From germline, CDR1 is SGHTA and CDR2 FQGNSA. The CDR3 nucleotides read TGTGCCAGCAGTTCCACAGGGACCGGTGGCTACACCTTC. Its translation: CASSSTGTGGYTF.

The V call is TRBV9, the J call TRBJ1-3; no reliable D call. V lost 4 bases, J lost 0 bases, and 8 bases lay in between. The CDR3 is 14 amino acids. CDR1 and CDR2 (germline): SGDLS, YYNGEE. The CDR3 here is CASSFDNSGNTIYF. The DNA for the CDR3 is TGTGCCAGCAGCTTTGACAACTCTGGAAACACCATATATTTT.

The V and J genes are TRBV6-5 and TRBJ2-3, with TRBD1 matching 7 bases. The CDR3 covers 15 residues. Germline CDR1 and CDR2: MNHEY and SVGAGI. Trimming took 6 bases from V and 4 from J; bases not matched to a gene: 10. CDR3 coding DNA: TGTGCCAGCAGGAGGGGGCAGGGAGTGGCAGATACGCAGTATTTT. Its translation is CASRRGQGVADTQYF.

In DNA, the CDR3 is TGTGCCAGCAGCTTAGGTCAGGGGGCCGACGAGCAGTTCTTC. Its protein is CASSLGQGADEQFF. The chain combines TRBV7-9 with TRBJ2-1, with 8 bases fitting TRBD1. The trim removed 1 base at V and 10 bases at J, leaving 6 bases unmatched. The CDR3 is 14 residues long. Germline loops: CDR1 SEHNR, CDR2 FQNEAQ (reference sequence).

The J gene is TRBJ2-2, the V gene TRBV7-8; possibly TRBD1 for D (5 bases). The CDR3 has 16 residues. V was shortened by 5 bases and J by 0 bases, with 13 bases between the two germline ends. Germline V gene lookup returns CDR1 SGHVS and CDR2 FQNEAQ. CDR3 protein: CASSEAQDPNTGELFF. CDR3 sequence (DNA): TGTGCCAGCAGCGAGGCACAGGACCCGAACACCGGGGAGCTGTTTTTT.

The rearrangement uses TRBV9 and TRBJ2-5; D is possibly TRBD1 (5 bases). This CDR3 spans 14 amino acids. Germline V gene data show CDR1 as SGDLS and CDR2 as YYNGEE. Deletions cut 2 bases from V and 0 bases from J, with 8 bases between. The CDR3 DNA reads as TGTGCCAGCAGCGTCGACAGAGACCAAGAGACCCAGTACTTC. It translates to CASSVDRDQETQYF.

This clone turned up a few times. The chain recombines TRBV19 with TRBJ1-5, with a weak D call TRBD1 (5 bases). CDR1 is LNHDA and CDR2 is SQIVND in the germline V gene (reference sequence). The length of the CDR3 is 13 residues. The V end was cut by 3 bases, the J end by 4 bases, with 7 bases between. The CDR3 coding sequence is TGTGCCAGTAGTATCTCAGGGAATCAGCCCCAGCATTTT. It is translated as CASSISGNQPQHF. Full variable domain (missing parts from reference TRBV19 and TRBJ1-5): DGGITQSPKYLFRKEGQNVTLSCEQNLNHDAMYWYRQDPGQGLRLIYYSQIVNDFQKGDIAEGYSVSREKKESFPLTVTSAQKNPTAFYLCASSISGNQPQHFGDGTRLSIL.

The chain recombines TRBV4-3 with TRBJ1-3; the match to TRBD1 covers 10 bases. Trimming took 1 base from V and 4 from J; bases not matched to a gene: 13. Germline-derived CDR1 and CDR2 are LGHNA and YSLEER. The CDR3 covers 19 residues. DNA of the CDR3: TGCGCCAGCAGCCAAGGGGTCCGCCTTGGGGGACAGGGGGGAAACACCATATATTTT. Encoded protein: CASSQGVRLGGQGGNTIYF.

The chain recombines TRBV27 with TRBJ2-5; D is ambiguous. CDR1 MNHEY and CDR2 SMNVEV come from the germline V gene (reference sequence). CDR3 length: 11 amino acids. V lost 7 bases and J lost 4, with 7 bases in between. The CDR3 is CASTFPETQYF. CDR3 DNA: TGTGCCAGCACGTTTCCAGAGACCCAGTACTTC.

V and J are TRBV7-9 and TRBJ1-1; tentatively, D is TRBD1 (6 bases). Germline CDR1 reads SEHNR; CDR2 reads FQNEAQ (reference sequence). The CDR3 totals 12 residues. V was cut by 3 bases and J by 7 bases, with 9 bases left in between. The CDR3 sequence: CASSLRGHEAFF. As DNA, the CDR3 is TGTGCCAGCAGCTTGAGGGGACATGAAGCTTTCTTT. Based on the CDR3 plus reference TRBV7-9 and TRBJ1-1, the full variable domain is DTGVSQNPRHKITKRGQNVTFRCDPISEHNRLYWYRQTLGQGPEFLTYFQNEAQLEKSRLLSDRFSAERPKGSFSTLEIQRTEQGDSAMYLCASSLRGHEAFFGQGTRLTVV.

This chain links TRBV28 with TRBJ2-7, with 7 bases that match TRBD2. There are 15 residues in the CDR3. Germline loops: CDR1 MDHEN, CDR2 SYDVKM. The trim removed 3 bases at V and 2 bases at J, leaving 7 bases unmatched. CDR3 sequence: CASSLLPSGTYEQYF. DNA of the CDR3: TGTGCCAGCAGTTTGCTGCCTAGCGGAACCTACGAGCAGTACTTC.

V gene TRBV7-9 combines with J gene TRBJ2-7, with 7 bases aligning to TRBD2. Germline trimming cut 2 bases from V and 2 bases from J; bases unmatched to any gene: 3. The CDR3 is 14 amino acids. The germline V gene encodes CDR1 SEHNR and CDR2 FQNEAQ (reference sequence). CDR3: CASSLRGVPYEQYF. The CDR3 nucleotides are TGTGCCAGCAGCTTACGGGGGGTACCCTACGAGCAGTACTTC.

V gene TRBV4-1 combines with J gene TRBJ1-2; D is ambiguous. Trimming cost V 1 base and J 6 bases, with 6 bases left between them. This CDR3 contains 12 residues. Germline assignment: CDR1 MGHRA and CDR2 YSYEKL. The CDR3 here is CASSQAGDGYTF. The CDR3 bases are TGCGCCAGCAGCCAAGCCGGAGATGGCTACACCTTC.

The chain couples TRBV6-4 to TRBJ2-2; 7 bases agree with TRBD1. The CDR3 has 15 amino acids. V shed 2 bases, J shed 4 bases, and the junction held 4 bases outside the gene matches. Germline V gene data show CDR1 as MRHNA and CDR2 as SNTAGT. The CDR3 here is CASSDGTASTGELFF. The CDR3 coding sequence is TGTGCCAGCAGTGACGGGACAGCGAGCACCGGGGAGCTGTTTTTT.

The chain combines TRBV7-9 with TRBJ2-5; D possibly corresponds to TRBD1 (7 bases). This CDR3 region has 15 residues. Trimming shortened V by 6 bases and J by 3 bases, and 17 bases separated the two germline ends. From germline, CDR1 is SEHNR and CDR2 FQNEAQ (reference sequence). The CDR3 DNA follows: TGTGCCAGCAGGGAGGGGGACAGCCGTAAAGAGACCCAGTACTTC. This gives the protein CASREGDSRKETQYF.

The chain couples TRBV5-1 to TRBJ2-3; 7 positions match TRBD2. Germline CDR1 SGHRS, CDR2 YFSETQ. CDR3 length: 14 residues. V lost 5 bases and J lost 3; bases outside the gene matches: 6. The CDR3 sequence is CASSPGGGTDTQYF. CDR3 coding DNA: TGCGCCAGCAGTCCCGGCGGGGGAACAGATACGCAGTATTTT.

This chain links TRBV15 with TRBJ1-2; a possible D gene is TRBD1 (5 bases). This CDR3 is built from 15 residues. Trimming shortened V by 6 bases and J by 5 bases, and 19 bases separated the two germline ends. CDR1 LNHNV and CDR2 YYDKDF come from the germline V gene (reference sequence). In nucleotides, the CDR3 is TGTGCCACCAGTTTAGGGAGCGGGGGAAAGTATGGCTACACCTTC. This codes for CATSLGSGGKYGYTF. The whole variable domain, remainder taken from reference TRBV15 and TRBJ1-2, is DAMVIQNPRYQVTQFGKPVTLSCSQTLNHNVMYWYQQKSSQAPKLLFHYYDKDFNNEADTPDNFQSRRPNTSFCFLDIRSPGLGDTAMYLCATSLGSGGKYGYTFGSGTRLTVV.

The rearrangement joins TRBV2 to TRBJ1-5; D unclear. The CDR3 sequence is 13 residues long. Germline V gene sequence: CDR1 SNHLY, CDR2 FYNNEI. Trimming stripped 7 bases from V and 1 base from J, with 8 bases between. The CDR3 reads CASKLESNQPQHF. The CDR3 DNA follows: TGTGCCAGCAAATTAGAAAGCAATCAGCCCCAGCATTTT.

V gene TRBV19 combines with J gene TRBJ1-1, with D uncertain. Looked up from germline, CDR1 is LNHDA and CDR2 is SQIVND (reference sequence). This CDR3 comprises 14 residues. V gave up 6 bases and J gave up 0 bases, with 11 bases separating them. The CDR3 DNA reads TGTGCCAGTAGGCCACAGCCCATGAACACTGAAGCTTTCTTT. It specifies CASRPQPMNTEAFF.

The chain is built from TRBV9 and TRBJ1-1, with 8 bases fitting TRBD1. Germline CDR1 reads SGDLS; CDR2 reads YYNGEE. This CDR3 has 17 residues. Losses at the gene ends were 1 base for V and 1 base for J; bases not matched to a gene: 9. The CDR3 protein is CASSVNPPGTGNTEAFF. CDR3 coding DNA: TGTGCCAGCAGCGTAAATCCACCCGGGACAGGGAACACTGAAGCTTTCTTT.

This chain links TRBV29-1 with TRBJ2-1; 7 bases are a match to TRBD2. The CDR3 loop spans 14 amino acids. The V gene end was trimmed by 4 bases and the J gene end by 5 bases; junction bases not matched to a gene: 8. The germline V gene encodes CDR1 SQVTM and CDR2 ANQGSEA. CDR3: CSVGRAGVNNEQFF. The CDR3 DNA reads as TGCAGCGTTGGCCGCGCGGGAGTAAACAATGAGCAGTTCTTC.

The CDR3 nucleotides are TGTGCCAGCAGTCGGGGACAGGCCTACGAGCAGTACTTC. It is translated as CASSRGQAYEQYF. V is TRBV27 and J is TRBJ2-7; 8 nucleotides line up with TRBD1. Per germline, CDR1 MNHEY and CDR2 SMNVEV (reference sequence). This CDR3 is built from 13 residues. Trimming took 5 bases from V and 2 from J; bases not matched to a gene: 2.

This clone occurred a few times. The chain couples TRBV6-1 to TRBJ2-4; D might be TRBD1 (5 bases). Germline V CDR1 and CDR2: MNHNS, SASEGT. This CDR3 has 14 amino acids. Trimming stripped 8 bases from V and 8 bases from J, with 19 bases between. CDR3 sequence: CASLQVDPSDIQYF. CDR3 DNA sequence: TGTGCCAGCTTACAGGTTGATCCATCCGACATTCAGTACTTC.

The CDR3 region is CSVPDSSNYGYTF. As DNA, the CDR3 is TGCAGCGTACCGGACAGCTCTAACTATGGCTACACCTTC. This chain uses TRBV29-1 with TRBJ1-2, with D tentatively TRBD1 (6 bases). Germline CDR1 reads SQVTM; CDR2 reads ANQGSEA. This CDR3 has 13 amino acids. Trimming stripped 6 bases from V and 0 bases from J, with 11 bases between.

The CDR3 loop reads CASSLIVAETQYF. As DNA, the CDR3 is TGTGCCAGCAGTTTAATAGTTGCGGAGACCCAGTACTTC. J is TRBJ2-5 and V is TRBV27; D is ambiguous. CDR1 is MNHEY and CDR2 is SMNVEV in the germline V gene (reference sequence). This CDR3 region has 13 residues. V lost 2 bases and J lost 5, with 9 bases in between.